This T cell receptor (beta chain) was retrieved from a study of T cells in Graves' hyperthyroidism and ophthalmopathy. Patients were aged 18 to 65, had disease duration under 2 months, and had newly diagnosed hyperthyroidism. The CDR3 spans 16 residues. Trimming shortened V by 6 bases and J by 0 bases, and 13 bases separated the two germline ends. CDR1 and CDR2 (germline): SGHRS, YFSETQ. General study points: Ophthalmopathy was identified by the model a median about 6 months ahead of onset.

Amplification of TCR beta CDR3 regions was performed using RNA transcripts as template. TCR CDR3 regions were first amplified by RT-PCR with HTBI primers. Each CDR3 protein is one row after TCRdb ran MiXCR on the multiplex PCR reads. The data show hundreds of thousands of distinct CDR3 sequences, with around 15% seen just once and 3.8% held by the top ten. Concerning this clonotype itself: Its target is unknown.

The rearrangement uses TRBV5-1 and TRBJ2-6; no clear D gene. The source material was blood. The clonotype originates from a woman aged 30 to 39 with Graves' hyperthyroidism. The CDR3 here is CASTRSGSSGANVLTF. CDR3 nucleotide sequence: TGCGCCAGCACGCGGTCGGGCAGCTCTGGGGCCAACGTCCTGACTTTC.